What follows is one TCR beta chain and its context. What antigen it recognizes has not been identified. No quality values exist for individual bases; no much larger clone is one base distant. The V end loses 9 bases and the J end loses 3 bases, and a stretch of 14 bases separates them. Counted from cysteine to phenylalanine, this CDR3 has 13 amino acids. Of all the DNA, just the CDR3 is kept, 39 bases in frame from base 1. CDR1 and CDR2 were assigned from the germline V gene (reference sequence) as LNHDA and SQIVND. The donors were healthy, HIV-negative adults who had no recently reported acute infections or vaccinations. All donors were Caucasian adults living in Nashville, Tennessee, USA. CD4+ T cells were enriched through magnetic negative selection, after which naive cells were positively selected on CD45RA and the remaining negative fraction served as the memory subset. After blood collection by leukapheresis, PBMCs were isolated using Ficoll-Histopaque density gradient centrifugation and then cryopreserved in the vapor phase of liquid nitrogen. Purity and quantity of every magnetically sorted T cell population were checked by analytical flow cytometry. Genomic DNA was isolated from each sorted fraction and quantified by UV absorbance on a Nanodrop 2000c.

Using the deep immunoSEQ assay, TCR CDR3 regions were amplified from genomic DNA by multiplex PCR. Extracted genomic DNA from each cell subset was distributed evenly across all wells of several immunoSEQ 96-well plates, and each plate was treated as a replicate. Each replicate PCR for sorted subsets received about 210 ng genomic DNA, equal to tens of thousands of T cell genomes. Purified libraries were quantified with a Qubit 3.0 fluorometer, sized on a Bioanalyzer 2100, and re-quantified with the KAPA Library Quantification kit. Each immunoSEQ 96-well plate was sequenced on its own single-read 150-cycle Illumina NextSeq 550 flow cell. In the source study's methods: The immunoSEQ output contained only junctional sequences without quality scores, so filtering could not match that applied to full-length reads. Sequences were annotated with PyIR, a Python wrapper for IgBLAST v1.9, using IMGT germline references to assign V/J genes and CDR3. Any read was removed if the V/J assignment was weak (E-value above 1e-6), the CDR3 was missing, or the read contained stop codons, out-of-frame junctions, or ambiguous translated residues. V3J clonotypes were defined by identical inferred V gene, J gene, and CDR3 amino acid sequence. Percentage overlap between repertoires was computed as shared unique clonotypes divided by the size of the smaller repertoire. Repertoire richness was assessed with RTK rarefaction, the Chao1 estimator, and Recon v2.1 estimates of unobserved clonotypes. Generation probabilities were computed with OLGA for all TCRbeta clonotypes obtained by the gDNA method from a few donors. In its TCRdb copy, this immuneACCESS table keeps in-frame sequences only and misses some clones. Where compared with another copy, unresolved V genes explain less than half of these, and the others have no known cause. That table is the source of V, J and clone size, and D and trimming were worked out from the DNA. The sample table contains roughly 1,500,000 clones; only one count was recorded for approximately 98.5% of them. The ten largest clones add up to roughly 0.35% of the sample.

This entry belongs to a study of shared clonotypes between healthy human individuals (dated by TCRdb to about 2020). Study-wide context: Three men and a couple of women, aged 18 to 49 years, made up the cohort. Per donor, three plates each were used for CD4 naive and CD4 memory, two for CD8 naive, and one for CD8 memory. To estimate repertoire size and how much clonotypes are shared between individuals, the study performed deep sequencing of blood TCR repertoires from 4 to 6 healthy adults. Between about 0.85 and 8.9 billion PBMCs per donor were obtained by leukapheresis. To increase sequencing depth and limit assay-specific biases, different laboratories used diverse techniques to prepare libraries and sequence TCR repertoires.

Study-level results and caveats: Because the study included only a small number of donors, the genetic and exposure-history diversity represented was limited. Higher generation probabilities were observed for clonotypes shared by all four sorted-subset donors than for non-shared clonotypes. Pairwise subsampling indicated that sequencing depth was expected to affect the degree of clonotype sharing among donors. Naive subsets generally had larger estimated clonotype richness than memory subsets. Sampling was limited to blood, and TCR repertoires in tissue likely differ from TCR repertoires in blood. Sharing across several donors was observed for about 5% of naive CD4, about 3.2% of naive CD8, over 2% of memory CD4, and about 0.4% of memory CD8 clonotypes. Incomplete sequencing was indicated by rarefaction of sorted-subset datasets, despite the large sequencing depth.

The chain joins TRBV19 to TRBJ1-2, with TRBD1 as a weak D call on 5 bases. The sample comprised naive CD4+ T cells sorted from blood. This specimen's cell subset or site label, per the study, means: CD45RA+ positively selected. This receptor was identified in a man in his thirties or forties in good health. The CDR3 amino acid sequence is: CASSFRQYYGYTF. The DNA sequence is as follows: TGTGCCAGCTCTTTCCGACAGTACTATGGCTACACCTTC.